Listed below are T cell receptor beta chains from one sample, sequenced in a study of blood T cell repertoires in COVID-19. Repertoires were generated with immunoSEQ multiplex PCR, while TCRdb's copy carries only in-frame clones and drops some. The sample has a few hundred thousand clones; about 86% are singletons. Sequenced material: PBMCs or T cells enriched from blood (not recorded which). These receptors were collected from a woman aged 50 to 65 in a cohort exposed to, infected with or recovered from COVID-19 (not recorded which). The CDR3 runs from the conserved cysteine through the conserved F or W. D genes are given only for firm matches.

CDR3 length,V gene,D gene,J gene,CDR3 DNA,CDR3 protein
15,TRBV6-5,TRBD1,TRBJ1-2,TGTGCCAGCAGTATACGGACAGGGGGAGAGTATGGCTACACCTTC,CASSIRTGGEYGYTF
16,TRBV14,NA,TRBJ1-4,TGTGCCAGCAGTCCCGGACAGTTTGCAACTAATGAAAAACTGTTTTTT,CASSPGQFATNEKLFF
18,TRBV14,TRBD1,TRBJ1-2,TGTGCCAGCAGCCATCGGGACAGGGGTCCCATAAGTAACTATGGCTACACCTTC,CASSHRDRGPISNYGYTF
12,TRBV5-4,NA,TRBJ1-1,TGTGCCAGCAGCCTGGGGGCCGGGGGAGCTTTCTTT,CASSLGAGGAFF
13,TRBV7-3,NA,TRBJ2-3,TGTGCCAGCAGCCTCGTCCCTGTGGATACGCAGTATTTT,CASSLVPVDTQYF
17,TRBV27,NA,TRBJ1-4,TGTGCCAGCAGTTTAAGTCCCTCAGGGCCTATTAATGAAAAACTGTTTTTT,CASSLSPSGPINEKLFF
20,TRBV2,TRBD2,TRBJ2-3,TGTGCCAGCAGGCGCACGGGGGGACTAGCGGGGTGGACTAGCACAGATACGCAGTATTTT,CASRRTGGLAGWTSTDTQYF
13,TRBV27,TRBD2,TRBJ2-1,TGTGCCAGCAGTTTATCGAGCGGGGGGCCCCCGTTCTTC,CASSLSSGGPPFF
12,TRBV29-1,NA,TRBJ1-1,TGCAGCGTCAAACAGGGATTGGCTGAAGCTTTCTTT,CSVKQGLAEAFF
13,TRBV19,TRBD1,TRBJ1-2,TGTGCCAGTAGCCCGGGACAGGGCTATGGCTACACCTTC,CASSPGQGYGYTF
14,TRBV25-1,TRBD2,TRBJ2-1,TGTGCCAGCAGTGGGACTAGCGGCTACAATGAGCAGTTCTTC,CASSGTSGYNEQFF
13,TRBV12-3/TRBV12-4,TRBD1,TRBJ1-1,TGTGCCAGCAGGGACAGGAGGCTGACTGAAGCTTTCTTT,CASRDRRLTEAFF
17,TRBV9,TRBD2,TRBJ2-5,TGTGCCAGCAGCGTAGGTATCAGGAGCGGGGGACAAGAGACCCAGTACTTC,CASSVGIRSGGQETQYF
20,TRBV3-1/TRBV3-2,TRBD2,TRBJ2-3,TGTGCCAGCAGCCAACCGGGATTAGCGGGGAGGCACCCTAGCACAGATACGCAGTATTTT,CASSQPGLAGRHPSTDTQYF